The sequence of this T cell receptor (beta chain) was determined in a study of cytomegalovirus exposure and HLA in healthy donors. PCR involved 60 Vbeta and 13 Jbeta primers. Method: immunoSEQ multiplex PCR; TCRdb's copy keeps in-frame clones and lacks some. The sample holds fewer than 250,000 clones, around 87% seen once. With V trimmed by 6 bases and J by 11 bases, 15 bases remained unmatched. From germline, CDR1 is SGHAT and CDR2 FQNNGV. The CDR3 totals 15 residues. General observations from the study: Later analysis demonstrated an association between a missense DCLRE1C variant and TCR beta V- and J-gene trimming. Reports credit the classifier with highly specific, highly sensitive diagnosis of cytomegalovirus status. Of the V segments, some could not be distinguished, including TRBV6-2 and TRBV6-3, and were excluded. Later work found that TCR association rates differed between HLA loci; DRB1 had the most and HLA-C the fewest.

This clone has just one count. The antigen remains undetermined. Sequenced: PBMCs. J is TRBJ1-1 and V is TRBV11-2; TRBD1 matches at 10 bases. The origin of this receptor is a man aged 25-45 years in good health and CMV-seronegative. CDR3 in amino acids: CASRSGTGAPRDAFF. DNA of the CDR3: TGTGCCAGCAGGTCCGGGACAGGGGCACCCCGGGATGCTTTCTTT.